A single sample gave rise to the 23 T cell receptor beta chains below, sequenced in a study of vaccination effects on CD4 cells after COVID-19. Investigators separated out CD4+ T cells once around nine days of culture had passed. Method: immunoSEQ multiplex PCR; TCRdb's copy keeps in-frame clones and lacks some. The sample contains over 65,000 clones, over 60% of which appear only once. Antigen specificity for these receptors is unknown. This sample comprised CD4+ T cells from PBMCs cultured without peptide, obtained before COVID-19 vaccination. Receptor source: a human donor who received a COVID-19 vaccine.

This chain links TRBV6-5 with TRBJ1-4; weak D call: TRBD1 (5 bases). The germline V and J ends were trimmed by 8 bases and 2 bases, with 12 bases remaining between them. Germline-derived CDR1 and CDR2 are MNHEY and SVGAGI. This CDR3 contains 14 residues. CDR3 bases: TGTGCCAGCCGCCGGGACGTCACTAATGAAAAACTGTTTTTT. Protein product: CASRRDVTNEKLFF.

V is TRBV6-5 and J is TRBJ1-4; TRBD1 matches 7 bases. V was pared by 0 bases and J by 5 bases, with 6 bases of the junction left unmatched. CDR1 MNHEY and CDR2 SVGAGI come from the germline V gene. This CDR3 spans 16 amino acids. DNA of the CDR3: TGTGCCAGCAGTTACTCGGGACAGCGGAAGAATGAAAAACTGTTTTTT. Its translation is CASSYSGQRKNEKLFF.

CDR3 sequence: CASRPGTGGYEQFF. The CDR3, as DNA: TGTGCCAGCAGACCCGGGACAGGGGGCTATGAGCAGTTCTTC. The V call is TRBV11-2, the J call TRBJ2-1; TRBD1 matches 12 bases. Germline CDR1 and CDR2: SGHAT and FQNNGV. The CDR3 runs 14 residues. V was pared by 6 bases and J by 8 bases, with 5 bases of the junction left unmatched. The variable domain in full, with the rest retrieved from reference TRBV11-2 and TRBJ2-1, is EAGVAQSPRYKIIEKRQSVAFWCNPISGHATLYWYQQILGQGPKLLIQFQNNGVVDDSQLPKDRFSAERLKGVDSTLKIQPAKLEDSAVYLCASRPGTGGYEQFFGPGTRLTVL.

The CDR3: CATLERYGDTIYF. CDR3 nucleotide sequence: TGTGCCACGCTAGAGCGATATGGGGACACCATATATTTT. The chain has TRBV15 and TRBJ1-3; no clear D. Germline assignment: CDR1 LNHNV and CDR2 YYDKDF (reference sequence). The CDR3 has 13 amino acids. V was trimmed by 9 bases and J by 8 bases, leaving 17 bases between them.

The count of this clone is one. This rearrangement joins TRBV6-2 or TRBV6-3 to TRBJ2-5; unclear D gene. This CDR3 is 14 amino acids long. Trimming cost V 3 bases and J 2 bases, with 10 bases left between them. CDR1 and CDR2 (germline): MNHEY, SVGEGT. CDR3 coding DNA: TGTGCCAGCAGTTATAGGGCAGGTCAAGAGACCCAGTACTTC. This encodes CASSYRAGQETQYF.

This chain joins TRBV7-9 and TRBJ2-1, with D maybe TRBD1 (5 bases). In germline, CDR1 is SEHNR, CDR2 FQNEAQ (reference sequence). Trimming cost V 8 bases and J 8 bases, with 19 bases left between them. The CDR3 contains 14 residues. The CDR3, as DNA: TGTGCCAGCGTACGTGGGGCGACCGGGTATGAGCAGTTCTTC. Translated: CASVRGATGYEQFF. Together with reference TRBV7-9 and TRBJ2-1, the CDR3 gives the full variable domain: DTGVSQNPRHKITKRGQNVTFRCDPISEHNRLYWYRQTLGQGPEFLTYFQNEAQLEKSRLLSDRFSAERPKGSFSTLEIQRTEQGDSAMYLCASVRGATGYEQFFGPGTRLTVL.

V usage is TRBV6-5 and J usage is TRBJ1-1; D uncertain. This CDR3 has 14 residues. The V and J ends lost 4 bases and 2 bases respectively, with 11 bases between them. Germline V gene sequence: CDR1 MNHEY, CDR2 SVGAGI. CDR3 DNA: TGTGCCAGCAGTTTAAGTACAGTCAACACTGAAGCTTTCTTT. Residues: CASSLSTVNTEAFF.

The rearrangement links TRBV10-3 to TRBJ1-5, with D perhaps matching TRBD1 (6 bases). The ends were cut back, 6 bases at V and 3 bases at J, with 9 bases in the middle. There are 13 residues in the CDR3. The germline gives CDR1 ENHRY, CDR2 SYGVKD. The CDR3 reads CAISRDNNQPQHF. For the CDR3, the DNA is TGTGCCATCAGCCGGGACAACAATCAGCCCCAGCATTTT.

CDR3 in DNA: TGTGCCAGTAGTATCTGCGACAGGGGCTCCTACGAGCAGTACGTC. It specifies CASSICDRGSYEQYV. The chain recombines TRBV19 with TRBJ2-7; 8 bases fit TRBD1. CDR1 and CDR2 from the germline V gene are LNHDA and SQIVND (reference sequence). The CDR3 loop spans 15 amino acids. The V segment lost 3 bases and the J segment 0 bases; nucleotides outside the gene matches: 4.

CDR3 sequence: CSARVQAHDTF. As DNA, the CDR3 is TGCAGTGCTAGAGTACAGGCTCATGACACCTTC. V usage is TRBV20-1 and J usage is TRBJ1-2; tentative D call: TRBD1 (5 bases). CDR1 and CDR2 from the germline V gene are DFQATT and SNEGSKA (reference sequence). Trimming removed 1 base at V and 12 bases at J, with 12 bases between. This CDR3 is built from 11 residues.

The V gene is TRBV14, the J gene TRBJ2-3, with D maybe TRBD1 (6 bases). Trimming took off 4 bases at V and 5 bases at J, with 10 bases between the two ends. This CDR3 spans 13 amino acids. The germline gives CDR1 SGHDN, CDR2 FVKESK. The CDR3 loop is CASSLGQRDTQYF. As DNA, the CDR3 is TGTGCCAGCAGCCTAGGACAGCGAGATACGCAGTATTTT.

V usage is TRBV4-1 and J usage is TRBJ2-5, with D possibly TRBD1 on 5 matching bases. CDR3 size: 15 residues. Germline V gives CDR1 MGHRA, CDR2 YSYEKL. Between the trimmed V and J ends, which lost 0 bases and 5 bases, there was a span of 13 bases. The chain's CDR3 is CASSQDDSIGETQYF. DNA of the CDR3: TGCGCCAGCAGCCAAGATGACAGTATCGGGGAGACCCAGTACTTC.

The gene calls are TRBV10-2 and TRBJ1-5; D is possibly TRBD1 (5 bases). The CDR3 runs to 13 residues. Looked up from germline, CDR1 is WSHSY and CDR2 is SAAADI. The germline V and J ends were trimmed by 5 bases and 5 bases, with 10 bases remaining between them. The CDR3 region has the DNA TGCGCCAGCAGTCCCCTGGGGGATCAGCCCCAGCATTTT. The encoded protein is CASSPLGDQPQHF.

The rearrangement joins TRBV7-8 to TRBJ1-3; a possible D gene is TRBD1 (5 bases). This CDR3 comprises 14 residues. The V gene's germline CDR1 is SGHVS and CDR2 FQNEAQ. V was trimmed by 5 bases and J by 3 bases, leaving 11 bases between them. The CDR3 DNA follows: TGTGCCAGCAGCAGAGGACATCTTGGAAACACCATATATTTT. Encoded protein: CASSRGHLGNTIYF.

The rearrangement uses TRBV10-3 and TRBJ1-3; 9 bases match TRBD1. The CDR3 has 14 residues. J gave up 4 bases and V 6 bases, and 4 bases lay outside the gene matches. Germline loops: CDR1 ENHRY, CDR2 SYGVKD. The CDR3 loop reads CAIRGTGRGNTIYF. CDR3 bases: TGTGCCATCAGAGGGACAGGGCGGGGAAACACCATATATTTT.

The chain joins TRBV3-1 (or the pseudogene TRBV3-2) to TRBJ1-3; no reliable D call. Germline lookup yields CDR1 LGHDT and CDR2 YNNKEL (reference sequence). The CDR3 runs 12 residues. Trimming removed 8 bases from V and 6 bases from J, with 11 bases in between. The CDR3 loop is CASGRGENTIYF. CDR3 nucleotide sequence: TGTGCCAGCGGTCGGGGAGAAAACACCATATATTTT.

The rearrangement joins TRBV19 to TRBJ2-6; D gene ambiguous. CDR1 is LNHDA and CDR2 is SQIVND in the germline V gene (reference sequence). Trimming stripped 7 bases from V and 4 bases from J, with 17 bases between. The CDR3 has 16 residues. The CDR3 DNA reads TGTGCCAGTACTATTGTTACGGGTACCGGGGCCAACGTCCTGACTTTC. This sequence encodes CASTIVTGTGANVLTF.

This chain connects TRBV25-1 to TRBJ1-1; D unresolved. Germline assignment: CDR1 MGHDK and CDR2 SYGVNS. V gave up 3 bases and J gave up 1 base, with 3 bases separating them. The CDR3 has 12 residues. CDR3 nucleotide sequence: TGTGCCAGCAGTGAGGGGAACACTGAAGCTTTCTTT. Protein sequence: CASSEGNTEAFF.

This chain joins TRBV6-5 and TRBJ2-5; D gene uncertain. This CDR3 region has 14 residues. The V end was cut by 0 bases, the J end by 5 bases, with 10 bases between. Germline assignment: CDR1 MNHEY and CDR2 SVGAGI. CDR3 coding DNA: TGTGCCAGCAGTTACTCGTTAGCAAGGGAGACCCAGTACTTC. This codes for CASSYSLARETQYF.

In its sample, this clone was seen a few times. The chain links TRBV7-8 to TRBJ1-1; D ambiguous. The V end lost 1 base, the J end lost 6 bases, and 9 bases lay between the germline ends. Germline V gene sequence: CDR1 SGHVS, CDR2 FQNEAQ. The CDR3 contains 13 residues. The chain's CDR3 is CASSLVFGAEAFF. The CDR3 coding sequence is TGTGCCAGCAGCTTAGTCTTTGGGGCTGAAGCTTTCTTT.

The chain employs TRBV5-1 and TRBJ2-5; D perhaps matches TRBD2 (6 bases). Germline lookup yields CDR1 SGHRS and CDR2 YFSETQ. The CDR3 is 15 residues long. The germline V and J ends were trimmed by 3 bases and 2 bases, with 14 bases remaining between them. The chain's CDR3 is CASSSAVGGQETQYF. CDR3 nucleotides: TGCGCCAGCAGCTCGGCCGTGGGGGGTCAAGAGACCCAGTACTTC.

The V and J genes are TRBV18 and TRBJ1-5; D is unresolved. Germline loops: CDR1 KGHSH, CDR2 LQKENI. Trimming stripped 6 bases from V and 0 bases from J, with 15 bases between. This CDR3 spans 16 amino acids. CDR3 sequence: CASSQLGLYSNQPQHF. The CDR3 DNA is TGTGCCAGCTCGCAGTTAGGTTTATATAGCAATCAGCCCCAGCATTTT.

This clone was seen only a few times. This chain connects TRBV10-2 to TRBJ2-7; 7 bases line up with TRBD1. The ends lost 7 bases at V and 0 bases at J; junction bases unmatched: 15. CDR3 length: 17 amino acids. Germline loops: CDR1 WSHSY, CDR2 SAAADI. CDR3 sequence: CASKDRRLTFFSYEQYV. DNA for the CDR3: TGCGCCAGCAAGGACAGGCGTCTTACCTTTTTCTCCTACGAGCAGTACGTC.